This T cell receptor (beta chain) was recovered during a study of blood T cell repertoires in COVID-19. Only in-frame clones appear in the TCRdb table, and some are missing; sequencing was by immunoSEQ multiplex PCR. There are under 200,000 clones in the sample; 70% to 85% occur only once, and 4.5% to 6.5% lies in the top ten. This clone showed up just once. Other DNA sequences of this sample code for an identical CDR3. V lost 3 bases to trimming and J lost 5 bases, with 7 bases between them. CDR1 is SQVTM, CDR2 ANQGSEA, per germline. The CDR3 sequence is 12 residues long. Sequencing was carried out using PBMCs or T cells enriched from blood (not recorded which). This receptor was identified in a woman aged 55-69 years with acute COVID-19. The V call is TRBV29-1, the J call TRBJ2-2; tentative D call: TRBD2 (5 bases). CDR3 protein: CSVDRGTGELFF. The CDR3 DNA is TGCAGCGTTGATCGGGGAACCGGGGAGCTGTTTTTT.